This TCR beta chain was identified during a study of human T cells and chemical hapten exposure. Across the study: The patients were mostly female; they had alopecia areata, totalis or universalis. There were per-sample TCR yield variations, arising mainly from small pooled library volume differences.

Time point specified: pre-sensitization, week 0. The treatment was: therapeutic diphenylcyclopropenone sensitization with weekly scalp DPC. As the library was built, unique molecular identifiers were attached to individual cDNA molecules. The authors' processing: A per-sample median of 95,638 TCRs was observed, with a range of about 20,000 to 750,000. TCRdb reanalysed the RACE reads using MiXCR and keeps one entry per CDR3 protein. V and J calls and clone size were set by TCRdb, not the authors. The sample has under 110,000 distinct CDR3 sequences, 12% seen once. The germline CDR1 and CDR2 sequences are DFQATT and SNEGSKA (reference sequence). CDR3 length: 15 residues. V was clipped by 5 bases and J by 0 bases; unmatched bases: 7.

The clonotype originates from a woman aged 50 to 65 with alopecia areata. Some clones in this sample may be carry-over from other donors' samples. The gene calls are TRBV20-1 and TRBJ2-5, with 9 bases matching TRBD2. This specimen consisted of whole blood, obtained in connection with sensitization to the hapten diphenylcyclopropenone (DPC). CDR3 DNA: TGCAGTGCTGTGACTAGCGGAAGGTACCAAGAGACCCAGTACTTC. It specifies CSAVTSGRYQETQYF.